This TCR beta chain is drawn from a study of blood T cell repertoires in COVID-19. The V and J ends lost 5 bases and 4 bases, in that order; junction bases with no gene match: 7. This CDR3 is built from 16 residues. CDR1 is LGHDT and CDR2 is YNNKEL in the germline V gene (reference sequence). Generated by immunoSEQ multiplex PCR, the TCRdb table keeps only in-frame clones and is missing some. This table holds roughly 65,000 clones, roughly three quarters found once. The sample taken for sequencing was peripheral blood. The chain combines TRBV3-1 (or the pseudogene TRBV3-2) with TRBJ2-5, with 13 positions matching TRBD2. This TCR was sampled from a human donor in a cohort sampled during active COVID-19. The CDR3 region is CASSARLAGGGETQYF. The CDR3 coding sequence is TGTGCCAGCAGCGCCCGACTAGCGGGAGGCGGAGAGACCCAGTACTTC.